This T cell receptor beta chain was captured in a study of blood T cell repertoires in COVID-19. On the study more broadly: Sites across the United States, Italy and Spain contributed samples from acute and convalescent COVID-19. PBMCs, B-cell-depleted T cells, or T cells were the source of the cDNA or gDNA that made up the material.

The CDR3 has 18 residues. The V gene lost 9 bases and the J gene lost 5 bases, with 29 bases spanning the gap. Germline values: CDR1 ENHRY, CDR2 SYGVKD. Study processing details: Reference gene primer amplification yielded estimated nucleated cell counts. Assay: immunoSEQ multiplex PCR; the TCRdb copy retains only in-frame clones and omits some. The V and J calls and clone size are taken from that table; D and trimming were inferred from the DNA. The repertoire holds roughly 140,000 clones, approximately 86% seen once, with roughly 2.2% in the top ten. Sequencing input: peripheral blood. The receptor was isolated from a woman aged 65 to 85 with acute or convalescent COVID-19. This chain links TRBV10-3 with TRBJ2-4; tentative D call: TRBD1 (8 bases). The CDR3 nucleotides read TGTGCCATTCCAGTCGAGTCGTACAGGGGGAGGGACCAAAACATTCAGTACTTC. This sequence encodes CAIPVESYRGRDQNIQYF.